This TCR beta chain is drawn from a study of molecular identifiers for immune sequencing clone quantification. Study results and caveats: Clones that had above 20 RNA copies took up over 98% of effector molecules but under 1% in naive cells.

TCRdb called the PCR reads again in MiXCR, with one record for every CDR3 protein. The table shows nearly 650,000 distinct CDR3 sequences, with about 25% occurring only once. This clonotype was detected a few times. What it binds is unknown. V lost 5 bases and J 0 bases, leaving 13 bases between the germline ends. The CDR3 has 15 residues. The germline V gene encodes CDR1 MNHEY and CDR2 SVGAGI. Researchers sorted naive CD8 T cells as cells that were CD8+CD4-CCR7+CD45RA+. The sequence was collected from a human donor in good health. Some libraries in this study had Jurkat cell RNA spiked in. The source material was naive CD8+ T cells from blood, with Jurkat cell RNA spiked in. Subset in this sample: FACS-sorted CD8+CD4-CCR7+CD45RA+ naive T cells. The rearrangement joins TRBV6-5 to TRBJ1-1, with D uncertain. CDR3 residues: CASSTVGGLNTEAFF. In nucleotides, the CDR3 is TGTGCCAGCAGTACCGTAGGAGGCTTGAACACTGAAGCTTTCTTT.